Sequencing of this T cell receptor beta chain was carried out in a study of T cell repertoires in cytomegalovirus infection. The germline V and J ends were trimmed by 1 base and 5 bases, with 10 bases remaining between them. CDR1 is SGHRS, CDR2 YFSETQ, per germline. The CDR3 totals 14 residues. This clonotype came up many times. MiXCR was run by TCRdb on the reads, yielding one entry per CDR3 protein. The data contain some 220,000 distinct CDR3 sequences, 6.5% of them singletons. This receptor was obtained from a human donor in good health (CMV status not recorded). Some clones in this sample may be carry-over from other donors' samples. The sequenced sample was PBMCs. The rearrangement uses TRBV5-1 and TRBJ2-1, with D possibly matching TRBD2 (5 bases). The CDR3, as DNA: TGCGCCAGCAGCTTGATACCCGGGGACAATGAGCAGTTCTTC. Protein product: CASSLIPGDNEQFF. Drawing the rest from reference TRBV5-1 and TRBJ2-1, the complete variable domain is KAGVTQTPRYLIKTRGQQVTLSCSPISGHRSVSWYQQTPGQGLQFLFEYFSETQRNKGNFPGRFSGRQFSNSRSEMNVSTLELGDSALYLCASSLIPGDNEQFFGPGTRLTVL.